The 8 T cell receptor beta chains reported below all come from one sample, sequenced in a study of blood T cells in healthy people across ages. Sample-barcoded 5' priming and a J-beta primer mix drove a second PCR of roughly 6 to 12 cycles. One entry per CDR3 protein results from TCRdb running MiXCR on the 5' RACE reads. The table records over a million distinct CDR3 sequences, around 42% of them present only once. Sequenced material: blood. The receptors were gathered from a woman under 30 in good health.

This clonotype was observed a few times. The genes are TRBV4-1 and TRBJ2-1; D is unclear. The CDR3 loop spans 14 amino acids. Trimming cost V 0 bases and J 5 bases, with 8 bases left between them. Germline-derived CDR1 and CDR2 are MGHRA and YSYEKL. This chain's CDR3 is CASSQETLDNEQFF. CDR3 DNA: TGCGCCAGCAGCCAAGAGACACTTGACAATGAGCAGTTCTTC.

This clonotype has a handful of counts. The chain has TRBV24-1 and TRBJ2-6; no clear D gene. The V end was cut by 3 bases, the J end by 6 bases, with 11 bases between. The CDR3 extends over 15 amino acids. Germline V gives CDR1 KGHDR, CDR2 SFDVKD. The CDR3 nucleotides are TGTGCCACCAGTGATCCCACGCGCTCGGCCAACGTCCTGACTTTC. Its protein product is CATSDPTRSANVLTF.

The V gene is TRBV4-2, the J gene TRBJ1-1; D is uncertain. The CDR3 length is 13 residues. CDR1 and CDR2 (germline): LGHNA, YNFKEQ. V dropped 3 bases and J dropped 7 bases, with 12 bases sitting between them. This chain's CDR3 is CASSQSGRYEAFF. CDR3 in DNA: TGTGCCAGCAGCCAGAGTGGACGGTATGAAGCTTTCTTT.

The chain links TRBV20-1 to TRBJ1-2, with D uncertain. Germline V gene lookup returns CDR1 DFQATT and CDR2 SNEGSKA (reference sequence). Trimming removed 0 bases at V and 6 bases at J, with 8 bases between. The CDR3 has 12 residues. CDR3 sequence (DNA): TGCAGTGCTAGAGATTCCGGGAATGGCTACACCTTC. This translates into CSARDSGNGYTF.

The table lists this clonotype with a few counts. This chain connects TRBV20-1 to TRBJ2-5; D call uncertain. This CDR3 contains 15 residues. V lost 0 bases and J lost 2, with 13 bases in between. Germline CDR1 and CDR2: DFQATT and SNEGSKA (reference sequence). In DNA form, the CDR3 reads TGCAGTGCTAGAGAAGGGCAGTCGCTACAAGAGACCCAGTACTTC. As protein: CSAREGQSLQETQYF.

A note on this clonotype: The junction does not match germline at one end; this may be a read error. The chain recombines TRBV2 with TRBJ1-1; no clear D. This CDR3 is 14 amino acids long. The V gene's germline CDR1 is SNHLY and CDR2 FYNNEI. CDR3 coding DNA: TGTGCCAGCAGCCGGTCGGCGTCGAACACGGAAGCTTTCTTT. Encoded protein: CASSRSASNTEAFF. The whole variable domain, remainder taken from reference TRBV2 and TRBJ1-1, is EPEVTQTPSHQVTQMGQEVILRCVPISNHLYFYWYRQILGQKVEFLVSFYNNEISEKSEIFDDQFSVERPDGSNFTLKIRSTKLEDSAMYFCASSRSASNTEAFFGQGTRLTVV.

This chain joins TRBV14 and TRBJ1-4; D uncertain. The CDR3 has 11 amino acids. V gave up 1 base and J gave up 12 bases, with 6 bases separating them. CDR1 is SGHDN and CDR2 is FVKESK in the germline V gene. The CDR3 coding sequence is TGTGCCAGCAGCCAAGGGACCCAACTGTTTTTT. Protein product: CASSQGTQLFF.

The chain couples TRBV12-3 or TRBV12-4 to TRBJ2-7, with a tentative D call TRBD1 (5 bases). The J call may be faulty, since TRBJ2-5 better matches the DNA end. The length of the CDR3 is 13 residues. CDR3 sequence reads: CASSLTRAETQYF. Here the CDR3 DNA reads TGTGCCAGCAGTTTGACCAGGGCGGAGACCCAGTACTTC.